This entry is about one T cell receptor (beta chain). Its target is unknown. The data were taken from a study of CXCR3-negative and CXCR3-positive naive CD8 T cells. Broader study findings: TRB CDR3s of CXCR3-positive naive cells were more hydrophobic than those of CXCR3-negative naive cells.

The libraries of TRB cDNA were constructed through 5' RACE using UMI labels. Each CDR3 protein gets one entry in TCRdb, which reprocessed the 5' RACE reads and gives no DNA. The record lists 49,000 or so distinct CDR3 sequences, of which the ten most abundant hold approximately 0.52%. The CDR3 runs to 13 residues. Germline V lookup: CDR1 SEHNR, CDR2 FQNEAQ (reference sequence). The sequenced sample was naive CXCR3+ CD8+ T cells from blood. The subset: CD45RO-CCR7+CD27+CD95- naive CD8+ T cells expressing CXCR3 (TNR3+). The chain couples TRBV7-9 to TRBJ1-2; there is no DNA to check the TCRdb D call of TRBD1. The receptor was isolated from a human donor in good health. Some clones in this sample may be carry-over from other donors' samples. The CDR3 reads CASSPPGQGGYTF.